Each of the 3 T cell receptor beta chains below was sequenced from the same sample in a study of shared clonotypes between healthy human individuals. This table comes from immunoSEQ multiplex PCR, and its TCRdb copy is limited to in-frame clones, with some not included. The sample records fewer than 600,000 clones, roughly three quarters being singletons. Sequenced: PBMCs. Receptors were obtained from a woman between 40 and 55 years old in good health. Some clones in this sample may be carry-over from other donors' samples.

V gene TRBV27 combines with J gene TRBJ2-2, with 8 bases matching TRBD1. CDR3 size: 17 residues. CDR1 is MNHEY, CDR2 SMNVEV, per germline (reference sequence). The V gene end was trimmed by 6 bases and the J gene end by 8 bases; junction bases not matched to a gene: 17. CDR3 protein: CASSLNPGQARLGELFF. The CDR3 region has the DNA TGTGCCAGCAGCCTCAATCCGGGACAGGCGCGATTGGGGGAGCTGTTTTTT.

This rearrangement joins TRBV6-1 to TRBJ1-5; D not certain. This CDR3 has 16 residues. Germline assignment: CDR1 MNHNS and CDR2 SASEGT. The ends were cut back, 2 bases at V and 2 bases at J, with 13 bases in the middle. Here the CDR3 DNA reads TGTGCCAGCAGTGAAACGGAGGGAGTTGGCAATCAGCCCCAGCATTTT. Its translation is CASSETEGVGNQPQHF.

V usage is TRBV5-4 and J usage is TRBJ2-1; no reliable D call. This CDR3 spans 14 amino acids. The V end lost 4 bases, the J end lost 5 bases, and 13 bases lay between the germline ends. Looked up from germline, CDR1 is SGHNT and CDR2 is YYREEE (reference sequence). CDR3 sequence (DNA): TGTGCCAGCAGCCCCCGATCGCCCGACAATGAGCAGTTCTTC. Translated: CASSPRSPDNEQFF.